These T cell receptor beta chains were read from a single sample in a study of shared clonotypes between healthy human individuals. Clones were sequenced by immunoSEQ multiplex PCR, and TCRdb holds only the in-frame ones, with some missing. The sample gives 1.5 million to 1.9 million clones, approximately 98% of which show up once; 0.4% to 0.45% is in the top ten. The sample was naive CD4+ T cells sorted from blood. Receptors were obtained from a man aged 30 to 39 in good health. Both conserved end residues are part of each CDR3. D genes are given only for firm matches. Rows may omit the clone size; those that give it use once, few, many or a size class.

CDR3 protein: CASRAPGQAYNEQFF; CDR3 DNA: TGTGCCAGCAGAGCCCCGGGACAAGCCTACAATGAGCAGTTCTTC; D gene: NA; V gene: TRBV2; clone size: NA; J gene: TRBJ2-1
CDR3 protein: CASSEGQLLSF; CDR3 DNA: TGTGCCAGCAGTGAGGGACAGTTACTCTCCTTC; D gene: TRBD1; V gene: TRBV6-1; clone size: NA; J gene: TRBJ1-2
CDR3 protein: CASSLSGVGNTIYF; CDR3 DNA: TGTGCCAGCAGTTTATCAGGGGTCGGAAACACCATATATTTT; D gene: NA; V gene: TRBV27; clone size: NA; J gene: TRBJ1-3
CDR3 protein: CASRSTVNTETQYF; CDR3 DNA: TGTGCCAGCAGGAGTACGGTTAACACGGAGACCCAGTACTTC; D gene: NA; V gene: TRBV28; clone size: NA; J gene: TRBJ2-5
CDR3 protein: CASSGTSEPNEQFF; CDR3 DNA: TGTGCCAGCAGCGGGACTAGCGAGCCAAATGAGCAGTTCTTC; D gene: TRBD2; V gene: TRBV6-1; clone size: NA; J gene: TRBJ2-1
CDR3 protein: CACWDLAGGEYEQYF; CDR3 DNA: TGTGCCTGTTGGGATTTAGCGGGAGGGGAATACGAGCAGTACTTC; D gene: TRBD2; V gene: TRBV30; clone size: NA; J gene: TRBJ2-7
CDR3 protein: CSAKTSGKGVAALSSYNEQFF; CDR3 DNA: TGCAGCGCCAAGACTAGCGGGAAGGGAGTTGCCGCCCTTAGCTCCTACAATGAGCAGTTCTTC; D gene: TRBD2; V gene: TRBV29-1; clone size: NA; J gene: TRBJ2-1
CDR3 protein: CASSLNRRLGQETQYF; CDR3 DNA: TGTGCCAGCAGCTTAAACAGAAGACTCGGTCAAGAGACCCAGTACTTC; D gene: NA; V gene: TRBV13; clone size: NA; J gene: TRBJ2-5
CDR3 protein: CASSVTLSSTDTQYF; CDR3 DNA: TGTGCCAGCAGCGTCACTCTTTCTAGCACAGATACGCAGTATTTT; D gene: NA; V gene: TRBV9; clone size: NA; J gene: TRBJ2-3
CDR3 protein: CASSLGMASTDTQYF; CDR3 DNA: TGTGCCAGCAGCTTAGGTATGGCTAGCACAGATACGCAGTATTTT; D gene: NA; V gene: TRBV7-6; clone size: NA; J gene: TRBJ2-3
CDR3 protein: CASRYGGSSYEQYF; CDR3 DNA: TGTGCCAGTCGGTACGGGGGATCCTCCTACGAGCAGTACTTC; D gene: NA; V gene: TRBV6-5; clone size: NA; J gene: TRBJ2-7
CDR3 protein: CASSPEAGLKSYEQYF; CDR3 DNA: TGCGCCAGCAGCCCAGAGGCGGGACTTAAATCCTACGAGCAGTACTTC; D gene: NA; V gene: TRBV4-1; clone size: NA; J gene: TRBJ2-7
CDR3 protein: CASSLGDRTEQFF; CDR3 DNA: TGTGCCAGCAGCTTAGGAGACAGGACTGAGCAGTTCTTC; D gene: NA; V gene: TRBV11-3; clone size: NA; J gene: TRBJ2-1
CDR3 protein: CASSVRDRHYEQYF; CDR3 DNA: TGTGCCAGCAGCGTAAGAGACAGACACTACGAGCAGTACTTC; D gene: NA; V gene: TRBV7-9; clone size: NA; J gene: TRBJ2-7
CDR3 protein: CASSEKAGGLRVVSNEQFF; CDR3 DNA: TGTGCCAGTAGCGAAAAAGCGGGAGGGCTTAGGGTTGTATCGAATGAGCAGTTCTTC; D gene: TRBD2; V gene: TRBV19; clone size: NA; J gene: TRBJ2-1
CDR3 protein: CASSLRDRGVGTEAFF; CDR3 DNA: TGCGCCAGCAGCTTGAGGGACCGGGGGGTGGGCACTGAAGCTTTCTTT; D gene: NA; V gene: TRBV5-1; clone size: NA; J gene: TRBJ1-1
CDR3 protein: CASSTTGATYEQYF; CDR3 DNA: TGTGCCAGCAGTACGACCGGGGCAACCTACGAGCAGTACTTC; D gene: NA; V gene: TRBV25-1; clone size: NA; J gene: TRBJ2-7
CDR3 protein: CASSSSGLWPNTEAFF; CDR3 DNA: TGTGCCAGCAGTTCATCTGGACTTTGGCCTAACACTGAAGCTTTCTTT; D gene: NA; V gene: TRBV6-5; clone size: NA; J gene: TRBJ1-1
CDR3 protein: CASSVVGLPNTGELFF; CDR3 DNA: TGTGCCAGCAGCGTAGTTGGGCTGCCGAACACCGGGGAGCTGTTTTTT; D gene: NA; V gene: TRBV9; clone size: once; J gene: TRBJ2-2
CDR3 protein: CASSPTRIRNNEQFF; CDR3 DNA: TGTGCCAGTAGTCCCACGCGTATTCGTAACAATGAGCAGTTCTTC; D gene: NA; V gene: TRBV19; clone size: NA; J gene: TRBJ2-1
CDR3 protein: CASSQGLAGPGSGELFF; CDR3 DNA: TGTGCCAGCAGCCAGGGACTAGCGGGACCTGGGTCCGGGGAGCTGTTTTTT; D gene: TRBD2; V gene: TRBV5-6; clone size: NA; J gene: TRBJ2-2
CDR3 protein: CSVGTNEQFF; CDR3 DNA: TGCAGCGTTGGAACAAATGAGCAGTTCTTC; D gene: NA; V gene: TRBV29-1; clone size: NA; J gene: TRBJ2-1
CDR3 protein: CAWGQGLNYGYTF; CDR3 DNA: TGTGCCTGGGGACAGGGGCTAAACTATGGCTACACCTTC; D gene: TRBD1; V gene: TRBV30; clone size: NA; J gene: TRBJ1-2
CDR3 protein: CASSPLHRGAYEQYF; CDR3 DNA: TGTGCCAGCTCACCCCTACACAGGGGTGCCTACGAGCAGTACTTC; D gene: TRBD1; V gene: TRBV18; clone size: NA; J gene: TRBJ2-7
CDR3 protein: CASSQGSGAGRAGTDTQYF; CDR3 DNA: TGTGCCAGCAGCCAAGGATCGGGCGCCGGGAGGGCCGGCACAGATACGCAGTATTTT; D gene: TRBD2; V gene: TRBV4-2; clone size: once; J gene: TRBJ2-3